The T cell receptor beta chain described here comes from a study of shared clonotypes between healthy human individuals. V was trimmed by 3 bases and J by 6 bases, leaving 12 bases between them. Germline loops: CDR1 MNHNS, CDR2 SASEGT. The CDR3 contains 15 residues. Only in-frame clones appear in the TCRdb table, and some are missing; sequencing was by immunoSEQ multiplex PCR. This table has some 2,000,000 clones, approximately 95% appearing once. The origin of this receptor is a man aged 18 to 30 in good health. The chain uses TRBV6-1 and TRBJ1-6; the D gene is possibly TRBD1 (5 bases). The sample consisted of naive CD4+ T cells sorted from blood. Specified subset: CD45RA+ positively selected. In DNA form, the CDR3 reads TGTGCCAGCAGTGAGGGGGGGATCGGTAATTCACCCCTCCACTTT. Residues: CASSEGGIGNSPLHF.